The clone carrying this T cell receptor (beta chain) was detected a few times. Its antigen is as yet unknown. This entry comes from a study of early T cells in non-severe SARS-CoV-2 infection. Looking at the study overall: Alpha and beta chains were unpaired, from unsorted whole-blood bulk RNA. Study observations and caveats: VDJdb matches were skewed toward anti-spike CD8 T cell responses.

J was trimmed by 7 bases and V by 1 base; bases with no gene match: 14. The germline V gene has CDR1 LGHNA and CDR2 YNFKEQ. This CDR3 is built from 17 residues. Unique molecular identifier tags were affixed to discrete cDNA molecules. TCRdb reprocessed the 5' RACE reads via MiXCR and lists one record per CDR3 protein. In the table there are more than 60,000 distinct CDR3 sequences, less than 15% of which are singletons. The chain has TRBV4-2 and TRBJ1-1; 8 nucleotides align to TRBD1. This clonotype originated in an adult who was a healthcare worker with PCR-confirmed SARS-CoV-2 infection or an uninfected control (not recorded which). What was sequenced was whole blood. CDR3 residues: CASSQGTRTRQGNEAFF. The CDR3 coding sequence is TGTGCCAGCAGCCAAGGAACCAGGACGAGACAGGGGAATGAAGCTTTCTTT.